A selection of T cell receptor beta chains follows, all from one sample in a study of cytomegalovirus exposure and HLA in healthy donors. The protocol was immunoSEQ multiplex PCR, while the TCRdb copy is restricted to in-frame clones and leaves out a portion. Here the sample spans 150,000 to 200,000 clones, over 80% being singletons. Sequencing was performed on PBMCs. These receptors all stem from a man in his forties or fifties in good health and CMV-seropositive. Each CDR3 is given with its conserved first and last residue. Fields, in order: D gene, V gene, clone size, J gene, CDR3 DNA, CDR3 protein. The D gene is left open where the match is weak. Not every row has a clone size; where given, it reads once, few, many or a size class.

D gene: TRBD2
V gene: TRBV12-5
clone size: NA
J gene: TRBJ2-1
CDR3 DNA: TGTGCTAGTTTGGCTAGCGGGGGGGCTGAGCAGTTCTTC
CDR3 protein: CASLASGGAEQFF

D gene: TRBD2
V gene: TRBV9
clone size: NA
J gene: TRBJ2-1
CDR3 DNA: TGTGCCAGCAGCGTAGGGGACTACCGCGAAGGTGAGCAGTTCTTC
CDR3 protein: CASSVGDYREGEQFF

D gene: TRBD2
V gene: TRBV7-8
clone size: NA
J gene: TRBJ2-1
CDR3 DNA: TGTGCCAGCGCCAGGGAGGGTTACAATGAGCAGTTCTTC
CDR3 protein: CASAREGYNEQFF

D gene: NA
V gene: TRBV18
clone size: NA
J gene: TRBJ1-5
CDR3 DNA: TGTGCCAGCTCACCTGGAGCCGGGACTACCAATCAGCCCCAGCATTTT
CDR3 protein: CASSPGAGTTNQPQHF

D gene: TRBD1
V gene: TRBV5-1
clone size: NA
J gene: TRBJ2-7
CDR3 DNA: TGCGCCAGCAGAACGGGACAGGGTACCTACGAGCAGTACTTC
CDR3 protein: CASRTGQGTYEQYF

D gene: NA
V gene: TRBV27
clone size: NA
J gene: TRBJ2-7
CDR3 DNA: TGTGCCAGCAGTTCAAGGACAGAAGCATACGAGCAGTACTTC
CDR3 protein: CASSSRTEAYEQYF

D gene: TRBD1
V gene: TRBV5-1
clone size: NA
J gene: TRBJ2-7
CDR3 DNA: TGCGCCAGCAGCTTGAAGGGGGCCCCCTACGAGCAGTACTTC
CDR3 protein: CASSLKGAPYEQYF

D gene: TRBD1
V gene: TRBV28
clone size: NA
J gene: TRBJ1-2
CDR3 DNA: TGTGCCAGCAGTTTTGGGGGACAGGCGAGCTATGGCTACACCTTC
CDR3 protein: CASSFGGQASYGYTF

D gene: TRBD1
V gene: TRBV9
clone size: NA
J gene: TRBJ2-3
CDR3 DNA: TGTGCCAGCAGCAAATACAGGGGTGGTACGCAGTATTTT
CDR3 protein: CASSKYRGGTQYF

D gene: TRBD1
V gene: TRBV27
clone size: NA
J gene: TRBJ2-5
CDR3 DNA: TGTGCCAGCAGCCTATCGGACAGGGTAGCAGAGACCCAGTACTTC
CDR3 protein: CASSLSDRVAETQYF

D gene: TRBD2
V gene: TRBV4-1
clone size: NA
J gene: TRBJ2-7
CDR3 DNA: TGCGCCAGCACCCAAACCCCCGGGACTAGTGCGTACGAGCAGTACTTC
CDR3 protein: CASTQTPGTSAYEQYF

D gene: NA
V gene: TRBV15
clone size: once
J gene: TRBJ2-1
CDR3 DNA: TGTGCCACCACTTCGGGGGGCGCGAGCTCCTACAATGAGCAGTTCTTC
CDR3 protein: CATTSGGASSYNEQFF

D gene: TRBD1
V gene: TRBV7-6
clone size: few
J gene: TRBJ1-1
CDR3 DNA: TGTGCCAGCAGCTTAATGACAGGGCCCAACACTGAAGCTTTCTTT
CDR3 protein: CASSLMTGPNTEAFF

D gene: NA
V gene: TRBV11-2
clone size: NA
J gene: TRBJ1-2
CDR3 DNA: TGTGCCAGCAGCGGCAGTAACTATGGCTACACCTTC
CDR3 protein: CASSGSNYGYTF

D gene: NA
V gene: TRBV30
clone size: NA
J gene: TRBJ2-2
CDR3 DNA: TGTGCCTGGAGTGTAACAGTCCCCACCGGGGAGCTGTTTTTT
CDR3 protein: CAWSVTVPTGELFF

D gene: NA
V gene: TRBV9
clone size: NA
J gene: TRBJ2-2
CDR3 DNA: TGTGCCAGCAGCGCCCAGGCTCTTGGGACCGGGGAGCTGTTTTTT
CDR3 protein: CASSAQALGTGELFF

D gene: NA
V gene: TRBV27
clone size: NA
J gene: TRBJ2-7
CDR3 DNA: TGTGCCAGCAGTTTAGAGGCCAGCGCGGGGTACGAGCAGTACTTC
CDR3 protein: CASSLEASAGYEQYF

D gene: NA
V gene: TRBV2
clone size: NA
J gene: TRBJ2-3
CDR3 DNA: TGTGCCAGCAGTGCTCCGGATACGCAGTATTTT
CDR3 protein: CASSAPDTQYF

D gene: NA
V gene: TRBV18
clone size: NA
J gene: TRBJ1-6
CDR3 DNA: TGTGCCAGCTCACCGATAGGACAGTCTTATAATTCACCCCTCCACTTT
CDR3 protein: CASSPIGQSYNSPLHF

D gene: NA
V gene: TRBV9
clone size: NA
J gene: TRBJ2-2
CDR3 DNA: TGTGCCAGCAGCGCAGAGGGGGGGGCCTTTAACACCGGGGAGCTGTTTTTT
CDR3 protein: CASSAEGGAFNTGELFF

D gene: TRBD2
V gene: TRBV5-8
clone size: NA
J gene: TRBJ2-7
CDR3 DNA: TGTGCCAGCAGCTTGGGTCTAGCGGGAGACTACGAGCAGTACTTC
CDR3 protein: CASSLGLAGDYEQYF

D gene: NA
V gene: TRBV4-3
clone size: NA
J gene: TRBJ2-7
CDR3 DNA: TGCGCCAGCAGCCAAGTCCAGGGGGGTGAGCAGTACTTC
CDR3 protein: CASSQVQGGEQYF

D gene: NA
V gene: TRBV28
clone size: NA
J gene: TRBJ1-5
CDR3 DNA: TGTGCCAGCAGTTTACGGGCAGGGGTACAGCCCCAGCATTTT
CDR3 protein: CASSLRAGVQPQHF

D gene: NA
V gene: TRBV18
clone size: once
J gene: TRBJ2-5
CDR3 DNA: TGTGCCAGCTCACCACGGGCGCCGGGAAGCTTGCAAGAGACCCAGTACTTC
CDR3 protein: CASSPRAPGSLQETQYF

D gene: NA
V gene: TRBV19
clone size: NA
J gene: TRBJ1-4
CDR3 DNA: TGTGCCAGTAGTAGGACAGTCGATAATGAAAAACTGTTTTTT
CDR3 protein: CASSRTVDNEKLFF

D gene: TRBD2
V gene: TRBV5-1
clone size: NA
J gene: TRBJ2-7
CDR3 DNA: TGCGCCAGCAGCCCAGGACTAGCGGGGGGGTGGGTCCACGAGCAGTACTTC
CDR3 protein: CASSPGLAGGWVHEQYF

D gene: NA
V gene: TRBV6-1
clone size: NA
J gene: TRBJ2-5
CDR3 DNA: TGTGCCAGCAGTGTCGGACAACCCCAAGAGACCCAGTACTTC
CDR3 protein: CASSVGQPQETQYF

D gene: TRBD1
V gene: TRBV5-6
clone size: NA
J gene: TRBJ1-1
CDR3 DNA: TGTGCCAGCAGCTTGCGCGGGACAGGGGGGTTCGCTGAAGCTTTCTTT
CDR3 protein: CASSLRGTGGFAEAFF

D gene: NA
V gene: TRBV7-9
clone size: few
J gene: TRBJ1-4
CDR3 DNA: TGTTCCAGCAGCTTAATGTTTCAGGTCTATAATGAAAAACTGTTTTTT
CDR3 protein: CSSSLMFQVYNEKLFF

D gene: NA
V gene: TRBV27
clone size: NA
J gene: TRBJ2-3
CDR3 DNA: TGTGCCAGCAGTTTATCGTCTGTGACAAGCACAGATACGCAGTATTTT
CDR3 protein: CASSLSSVTSTDTQYF

D gene: NA
V gene: TRBV4-2
clone size: NA
J gene: TRBJ2-7
CDR3 DNA: TGTGCCAGCAGCCAAGCAGTCAGGGCTGAGCAGTACTTC
CDR3 protein: CASSQAVRAEQYF

D gene: TRBD2
V gene: TRBV9
clone size: NA
J gene: TRBJ2-7
CDR3 DNA: TGTGCCAGCAGCGCGGGACTAGCGACCCGTTCCTACGAGCAGTACTTC
CDR3 protein: CASSAGLATRSYEQYF

D gene: NA
V gene: TRBV5-6
clone size: once
J gene: TRBJ2-6
CDR3 DNA: TGTGCCAGCAGCTTGGGGCAGAGTAGTAGCGGGGCCAACGTCCTGACTTTC
CDR3 protein: CASSLGQSSSGANVLTF

D gene: NA
V gene: TRBV10-3
clone size: NA
J gene: TRBJ2-2
CDR3 DNA: TGTGCCATCAGAATTTCGACAGGAGCCAACACCGGGGAGCTGTTTTTT
CDR3 protein: CAIRISTGANTGELFF

D gene: NA
V gene: TRBV9
clone size: NA
J gene: TRBJ1-4
CDR3 DNA: TGTGCCAGCAGCGTAGGCGACTTCCTTGCAACTAATGAAAAACTGTTTTTT
CDR3 protein: CASSVGDFLATNEKLFF

D gene: TRBD1
V gene: TRBV7-2
clone size: NA
J gene: TRBJ1-5
CDR3 DNA: TGTGCCAGCAGCCGAGGACAGGGGAGGTTTCAGCCCCAGCATTTT
CDR3 protein: CASSRGQGRFQPQHF

D gene: TRBD2
V gene: TRBV28
clone size: NA
J gene: TRBJ2-3
CDR3 DNA: TGTGCCAGCAGTCCAGCGGGGTATAGCACAGATACGCAGTATTTT
CDR3 protein: CASSPAGYSTDTQYF

D gene: TRBD2
V gene: TRBV6-1
clone size: NA
J gene: TRBJ2-1
CDR3 DNA: TGTGCCAGCAAGCTAGCGGGTACCTACAATGAGCAGTTCTTC
CDR3 protein: CASKLAGTYNEQFF

D gene: TRBD1
V gene: TRBV19
clone size: NA
J gene: TRBJ1-4
CDR3 DNA: TGTGCCAGTATGCACAGGGGGGCTAATGAAAAACTGTTTTTT
CDR3 protein: CASMHRGANEKLFF

D gene: TRBD1
V gene: TRBV4-2
clone size: NA
J gene: TRBJ2-2
CDR3 DNA: TGTGCCAGCAGCCAAGATTCCCTCGCAGGGGGCCCTGGGGAGCTGTTTTTT
CDR3 protein: CASSQDSLAGGPGELFF

D gene: NA
V gene: TRBV4-3
clone size: NA
J gene: TRBJ2-7
CDR3 DNA: TGCGCCAGCAGCCAATCGGTAGTAGCCTCCTACGAGCAGTACTTC
CDR3 protein: CASSQSVVASYEQYF

D gene: NA
V gene: TRBV10-3
clone size: once
J gene: TRBJ2-3
CDR3 DNA: TGTGCCATCCGGGGGACAGATACGCAGTATTTT
CDR3 protein: CAIRGTDTQYF

D gene: NA
V gene: TRBV28
clone size: NA
J gene: TRBJ2-5
CDR3 DNA: TGTGCCAGCACCCCACTGGGAGGCGAAGAGACCCAGTACTTC
CDR3 protein: CASTPLGGEETQYF

D gene: NA
V gene: TRBV5-1
clone size: once
J gene: TRBJ2-7
CDR3 DNA: TGCGCCAGCAGCTTGGCTGCCGGGAGTCATTACGAGCAGTACTTC
CDR3 protein: CASSLAAGSHYEQYF